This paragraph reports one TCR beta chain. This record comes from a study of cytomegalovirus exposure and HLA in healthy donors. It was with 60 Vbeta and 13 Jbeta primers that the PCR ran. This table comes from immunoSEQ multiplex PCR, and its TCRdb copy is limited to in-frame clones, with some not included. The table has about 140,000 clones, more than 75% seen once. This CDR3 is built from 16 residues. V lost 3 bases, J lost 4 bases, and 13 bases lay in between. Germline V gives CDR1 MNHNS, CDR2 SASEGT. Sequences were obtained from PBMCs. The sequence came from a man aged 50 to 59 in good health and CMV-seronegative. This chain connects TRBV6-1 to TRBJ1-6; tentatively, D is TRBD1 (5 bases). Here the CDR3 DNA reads TGTGCCAGCAGTGATGGAGGGGACTATTATAATTCACCCCTCCACTTT. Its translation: CASSDGGDYYNSPLHF.